This T cell receptor (beta chain) was sequenced for a study of T-cell memory formation after mild COVID-19. Overall study: Largely, the TCR clusters proved donor specific. Whole-study results and caveats: Detection of some responders pre-infection suggested pre-existing cross-reactive memory T cells participated. Largely, contracting CD4+ clones fell within CM and EM, and contracting CD8+ clones within EMRA.

The germline gives CDR1 SQVTM, CDR2 ANQGSEA. The CDR3 consists of 16 residues. V trimming: 2 bases; J trimming: 0 bases; junction bases outside the gene matches: 8. This clonotype was seen only a few times. Its antigen is currently unknown. 5'RACE primed from the constant segment yielded TCR alpha and TCR beta cDNA libraries bearing sample barcodes and UMIs. TCRdb passed the 5' RACE reads through MiXCR, listing each CDR3 protein once. The profile shows about 400,000 distinct CDR3 sequences, around a quarter of them singletons. This sequence joins TRBV29-1 and TRBJ2-7; 9 bases are shared with TRBD2. The sequence was obtained from an adult woman who had mild COVID-19 (a few samples of this study predate the infection). Cell type and time point are not known. Sequencing was performed on PBMCs or a T cell subset sorted from them (not recorded which). CDR3 protein: CSVEKRGVFHSYEQYF. Written as DNA, the CDR3 is TGCAGCGTTGAAAAGCGGGGGGTATTCCACTCCTACGAGCAGTACTTC.